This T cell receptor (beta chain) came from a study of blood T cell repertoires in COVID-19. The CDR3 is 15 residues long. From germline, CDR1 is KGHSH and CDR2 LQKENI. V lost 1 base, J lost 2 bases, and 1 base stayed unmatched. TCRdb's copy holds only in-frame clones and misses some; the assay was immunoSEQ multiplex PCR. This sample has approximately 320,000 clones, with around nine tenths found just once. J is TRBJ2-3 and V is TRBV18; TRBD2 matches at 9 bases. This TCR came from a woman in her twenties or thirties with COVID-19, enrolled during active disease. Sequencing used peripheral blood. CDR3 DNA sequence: TGTGCCAGCTCACCACAGCGGGGGGTCACAGATACGCAGTATTTT. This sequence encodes CASSPQRGVTDTQYF.